The 28 T cell receptor beta chains below come from one sample, sequenced in a study of T cells expressing NK-cell markers. No DNA is given; TCRdb re-called the 5' RACE reads and lists each CDR3 protein once. This table holds a few hundred thousand distinct CDR3 sequences. The sequenced sample was blood T cells: a sorted CD56 or NKG2C T cell subset, CD4+ or CD8+ T cells, or bulk PBMC T cells (not recorded which). The receptors here all came from a man in his late teens or twenties in good health.

The V call is TRBV12-3 or TRBV12-4, the J call TRBJ2-7; as DNA is missing, the TRBD1 call by TCRdb cannot be tested. The CDR3 sequence is 14 residues long. The CDR3 reads CASILTGAAYEQYF.

The chain employs TRBV6-1 and TRBJ1-5; TCRdb reports TRBD1, a call that lacks DNA to check it against. Germline V CDR1 and CDR2: MNHNS, SASEGT. CDR3 size: 15 residues. CDR3: CASSLGQGRSQPQHF.

The V gene is TRBV20-1, the J gene TRBJ2-1; TCRdb reports TRBD2, a call that lacks DNA to check it against. The CDR3 consists of 18 residues. Per the germline V gene, CDR1 is DFQATT and CDR2 is SNEGSKA (reference sequence). This CDR3 is CSADPGLAGRRSYNEQFF.

The V and J genes are TRBV5-1 and TRBJ2-5. Germline V gene sequence: CDR1 SGHRS, CDR2 YFSETQ. CDR3 size: 15 residues. CDR3 sequence reads: CASSVSGSFQETQYF. The variable domain in full, with the rest retrieved from reference TRBV5-1 and TRBJ2-5, is KAGVTQTPRYLIKTRGQQVTLSCSPISGHRSVSWYQQTPGQGLQFLFEYFSETQRNKGNFPGRFSGRQFSNSRSEMNVSTLELGDSALYLCASSVSGSFQETQYFGPGTRLLVL.

The gene calls are TRBV20-1 and TRBJ2-1; absent DNA, TCRdb's TRBD2 call cannot be checked. CDR1 and CDR2 (germline): DFQATT, SNEGSKA (reference sequence). CDR3 length: 13 residues. The CDR3 loop reads CSAPRGGSDEQFF.

The chain has TRBV20-1 and TRBJ2-1; TCRdb lists TRBD1, though no DNA is available to test this call. Germline V gives CDR1 DFQATT, CDR2 SNEGSKA (reference sequence). CDR3 length equals 14 residues. The CDR3: CSASALDYYNEQFF.

The chain joins TRBV5-1 to TRBJ2-7; TCRdb indicates TRBD2, and absent DNA this call remains unverified. Germline loops: CDR1 SGHRS, CDR2 YFSETQ. CDR3 length: 15 amino acids. The chain's CDR3 is CASSLGGRSSYEQYF.

The V gene is TRBV20-1, the J gene TRBJ2-7; without DNA, the TCRdb call of TRBD1 cannot be checked. The CDR3 runs to 15 residues. CDR1 and CDR2 (germline): DFQATT, SNEGSKA (reference sequence). The CDR3 loop reads CSARDSGQGAGEQYF.

The chain joins TRBV27 to TRBJ1-1. The CDR3 spans 15 residues. Per germline, CDR1 MNHEY and CDR2 SMNVEV (reference sequence). CDR3 in amino acids: CASSLSPAMNTEAFF.

The chain uses TRBV11-3 and TRBJ2-1; TCRdb's D call of TRBD1 is untestable without DNA. CDR1 is SGHNT, CDR2 YENEEA, per germline. This CDR3 is built from 16 residues. The CDR3 loop reads CASSLAGQGYYNEQFF.

This chain uses TRBV5-1 with TRBJ1-2. This CDR3 comprises 14 residues. Germline CDR1 is SGHRS and CDR2 is YFSETQ. This CDR3 reads CASSPDGGGGSYTF.

The V gene is TRBV7-2, the J gene TRBJ2-1; no DNA is available, so the TRBD2 call from TCRdb remains unchecked. From germline, CDR1 is SGHTA and CDR2 FQGNSA. The CDR3 sequence is 15 residues long. CDR3: CASSFLAGSSSEQFF.

The CDR3 spells CASTIGQIETQYF. The chain recombines TRBV7-2 with TRBJ2-5; TCRdb returns TRBD1, unconfirmable since there is no DNA. The CDR3 covers 13 residues. Germline V lookup: CDR1 SGHTA, CDR2 FQGNSA.

The chain recombines TRBV20-1 with TRBJ2-5; TCRdb's D gene call, TRBD1, goes unchecked for lack of DNA. The CDR3 has 15 amino acids. The germline gives CDR1 DFQATT, CDR2 SNEGSKA (reference sequence). The CDR3 sequence is CSAREGAVFGETQYF.

The rearrangement links TRBV4-1 to TRBJ1-1; there is no DNA to check the TCRdb D call of TRBD1. Germline V gene lookup returns CDR1 MGHRA and CDR2 YSYEKL. The CDR3 has 14 residues. This CDR3 reads CASSSPTGGTEAFF.

The chain employs TRBV28 and TRBJ2-1; there is no DNA to check the TCRdb D call of TRBD2. Looked up from germline, CDR1 is MDHEN and CDR2 is SYDVKM. This CDR3 region has 14 residues. The chain's CDR3 is CASTPGGPSGEQFF.

The chain carries TRBV20-1 and TRBJ1-4; TCRdb indicates TRBD1, and absent DNA this call remains unverified. Germline-derived CDR1 and CDR2 are DFQATT and SNEGSKA (reference sequence). The CDR3 sequence is 17 residues long. CDR3 region: CSARVDRGRRTNEKLFF.

The CDR3 sequence: CASSHGTSGYNEQFF. The rearrangement links TRBV7-9 to TRBJ2-1; TCRdb names TRBD2, which stays unverified in the absence of DNA. The CDR3 sequence is 15 residues long. CDR1 and CDR2 from the germline V gene are SEHNR and FQNEAQ (reference sequence). The variable domain in full, completed from reference TRBV7-9 and TRBJ2-1, reads DTGVSQNPRHKITKRGQNVTFRCDPISEHNRLYWYRQTLGQGPEFLTYFQNEAQLEKSRLLSDRFSAERPKGSFSTLEIQRTEQGDSAMYLCASSHGTSGYNEQFFGPGTRLTVL.

The genes are TRBV10-3 and TRBJ2-5; the TRBD1 assignment by TCRdb is unverifiable without DNA. CDR3 size: 17 residues. CDR1 and CDR2 (germline): ENHRY, SYGVKD. CDR3 protein: CAISEPGDRGLGETQYF.

The rearrangement joins TRBV5-1 to TRBJ2-2. Germline V gene lookup returns CDR1 SGHRS and CDR2 YFSETQ. CDR3 size: 14 residues. CDR3 in amino acids: CASSLFSETGELFF.

This sequence joins TRBV12-3 or TRBV12-4 and TRBJ2-3; TCRdb picks TRBD1, but there is no DNA to check that call. The CDR3 contains 19 residues. CDR3 region: CASRHRLGQENTPTDTQYF.

The CDR3 protein is CASSQVGRRDTGELFF. J is TRBJ2-2 and V is TRBV4-1; TCRdb proposes TRBD2, but this gene call is untestable without DNA. The length of the CDR3 is 16 residues. The V gene's germline CDR1 is MGHRA and CDR2 YSYEKL.

V and J are TRBV7-2 and TRBJ2-3; the D call from TCRdb, TRBD2, cannot be confirmed without DNA. The CDR3 contains 15 residues. Germline assignment: CDR1 SGHTA and CDR2 FQGNSA. The CDR3 sequence is CASSPPGLVEDTQYF. Full variable domain (outside the CDR3, taken from reference TRBV7-2 and TRBJ2-3): GAGVSQSPSNKVTEKGKDVELRCDPISGHTALYWYRQSLGQGLEFLIYFQGNSAPDKSGLPSDRFSAERTGGSVSTLTIQRTQQEDSAVYLCASSPPGLVEDTQYFGPGTRLTVL.

V and J are TRBV5-6 and TRBJ1-2. Germline CDR1 SGHDT, CDR2 YYEEEE. The CDR3 has 13 amino acids. The CDR3 protein is CASSLANSYGYTF.

This chain connects TRBV19 to TRBJ2-5; TCRdb outputs TRBD2, but without DNA this stays unchecked. This CDR3 is built from 15 residues. Germline CDR1 reads LNHDA; CDR2 reads SQIVND (reference sequence). The CDR3 spells CASTRLAGGGETQYF.

V gene TRBV9 combines with J gene TRBJ2-2. CDR3 length equals 16 residues. Germline V gene data show CDR1 as SGDLS and CDR2 as YYNGEE. CDR3 sequence reads: CASTTSPVIGTGELFF. Looking up the rest from reference TRBV9 and TRBJ2-2 gives the full variable domain: DSGVTQTPKHLITATGQRVTLRCSPRSGDLSVYWYQQSLDQGLQFLIQYYNGEERAKGNILERFSAQQFPDLHSELNLSSLELGDSALYFCASTTSPVIGTGELFFGEGSRLTVL.

This chain links TRBV29-1 with TRBJ2-3; checking the TCRdb D call of TRBD1 is not possible without DNA. CDR3 length equals 13 residues. Looked up from germline, CDR1 is SQVTM and CDR2 is ANQGSEA. CDR3 in amino acids: CSVEPGAGDTQYF.

The rearrangement links TRBV5-6 to TRBJ2-1; no DNA is available, so the TRBD2 call from TCRdb remains unchecked. The CDR3 is made up of 15 amino acids. Germline V CDR1 and CDR2: SGHDT, YYEEEE. The CDR3 sequence: CASSAWGGLGNEQFF. Together with reference TRBV5-6 and TRBJ2-1, the CDR3 gives the full variable domain: DAGVTQSPTHLIKTRGQQVTLRCSPKSGHDTVSWYQQALGQGPQFIFQYYEEEERQRGNFPDRFSGHQFPNYSSELNVNALLLGDSALYLCASSAWGGLGNEQFFGPGTRLTVL.